These T cell receptor beta chains were read from a single sample in a study of OX40 agonist ivuxolimab in advanced cancers. Clones were sequenced by immunoSEQ multiplex PCR, and TCRdb holds only the in-frame ones, with some missing. The data show approximately 60,000 clones, roughly 84% seen once. The input for sequencing was CD4+ or CD8+ T cells sorted from blood, taken in a trial of the OX40 agonist ivuxolimab. The source of these receptors is an adult with an advanced solid tumor such as melanoma, head and neck, liver or kidney cancer. The conserved cysteine and the conserved F or W are not part of the CDR3 here.

v_gene	j_gene	CDR3aa
TRBV5-6	TRBJ1-2	ASSFRTVGGYT
TRBV5-5	TRBJ1-1	ASSLDGVLAF
TRBV5-4	TRBJ2-7	ASSLTEVREQY
TRBV30	TRBJ1-2	AWRRATYGYT
TRBV6-5	TRBJ2-7	ASSRQLQSYEQY
TRBV5-4	TRBJ2-3	ASRGNGPNTDTQY
TRBV9	TRBJ2-7	ASSVGVDGGYEQY
TRBV7-7	TRBJ2-5	ASSLGSQETQY
TRBV5-1	TRBJ2-2	ASSLRLVNSNTGELF
TRBV21-1	TRBJ1-6	ASSAWTEYNSPLH
TRBV7-9	TRBJ2-1	ASSFPGNEQF
TRBV27	TRBJ2-1	ASSRRDLRGNEQF